This T cell receptor beta chain derives from a study of identical twins. Germline loops: CDR1 SQVTM, CDR2 ANQGSEA. The CDR3 runs to 13 residues. With 6 bases removed from V and 4 bases from J, the gap between germline ends came to 16 bases. TCRdb reprocessed the 5' RACE reads via MiXCR and lists one record per CDR3 protein. There are approximately 300,000 distinct CDR3 sequences in the sample; just under 9.5% occur only once, and 6% to 8.5% lies in the top ten. This sample was also put to use in a study of yellow fever vaccine responses in identical twins.

This chain joins TRBV29-1 and TRBJ2-7; D is possibly TRBD1 or TRBD2 (6 bases each). The TCR was taken from a woman in her late teens or twenties in good health. The specimen sequenced was CD8+ T cells sorted from blood. The CDR3 here is CSVGGGTHYEQYF. Written as DNA, the CDR3 is TGCAGCGTAGGCGGCGGGACACATTACGAGCAGTACTTC.